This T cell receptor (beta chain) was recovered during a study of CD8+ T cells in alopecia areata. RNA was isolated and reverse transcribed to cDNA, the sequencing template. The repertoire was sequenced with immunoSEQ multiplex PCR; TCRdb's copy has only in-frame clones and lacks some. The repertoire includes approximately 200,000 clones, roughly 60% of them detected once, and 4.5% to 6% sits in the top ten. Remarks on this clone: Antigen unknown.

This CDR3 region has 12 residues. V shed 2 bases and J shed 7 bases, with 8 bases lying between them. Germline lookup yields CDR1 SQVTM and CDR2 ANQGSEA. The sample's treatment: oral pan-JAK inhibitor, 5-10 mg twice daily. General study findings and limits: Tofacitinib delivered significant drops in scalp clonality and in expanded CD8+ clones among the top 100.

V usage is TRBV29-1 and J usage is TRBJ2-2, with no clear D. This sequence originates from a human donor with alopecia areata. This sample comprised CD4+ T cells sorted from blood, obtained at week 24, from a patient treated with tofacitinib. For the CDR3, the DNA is TGCAGCGTTGAATACCTGGTCGGGGAGCTGTTTTTT. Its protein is CSVEYLVGELFF.